This passage covers 9 T cell receptor beta chains from one sample sequenced in a study of cytomegalovirus exposure and HLA in healthy donors. The PCR made use of 60 Vbeta and 13 Jbeta primers. Repertoires were generated with immunoSEQ multiplex PCR, while TCRdb's copy carries only in-frame clones and drops some. This sample has under 200,000 clones, with 65% to 70% found just once. Sequenced sample: PBMCs. These receptors were obtained from a woman aged 18-29 years in good health and CMV-seropositive.

V usage is TRBV7-2 and J usage is TRBJ2-7; 9 positions agree with TRBD2. Germline lookup yields CDR1 SGHTA and CDR2 FQGNSA. V trimming: 1 base; J trimming: 3 bases; junction bases outside the gene matches: 4. There are 15 residues in the CDR3. The CDR3 bases are TGTGCCAGCAGCTTAGGCGGGGGGGTGGGCTACGAGCAGTACTTC. It translates to CASSLGGGVGYEQYF. The full variable domain, with the rest looked up from reference TRBV7-2 and TRBJ2-7, is GAGVSQSPSNKVTEKGKDVELRCDPISGHTALYWYRQSLGQGLEFLIYFQGNSAPDKSGLPSDRFSAERTGGSVSTLTIQRTQQEDSAVYLCASSLGGGVGYEQYFGPGTRLTVT.

This clone was recorded a few times. This chain connects TRBV7-9 to TRBJ2-3; tentatively, D is TRBD2 (5 bases). Germline CDR1 is SEHNR and CDR2 is FQNEAQ (reference sequence). Trimming removed 6 bases from V and 9 bases from J, with 25 bases in between. The CDR3 loop spans 16 amino acids. CDR3 sequence: CASRFDGDVKGATQYF. The DNA of the CDR3 is TGTGCCAGCAGATTCGACGGGGATGTAAAGGGTGCGACGCAGTATTTT. Using reference TRBV7-9 and TRBJ2-3 for the parts outside the CDR3, the full variable domain is DTGVSQNPRHKITKRGQNVTFRCDPISEHNRLYWYRQTLGQGPEFLTYFQNEAQLEKSRLLSDRFSAERPKGSFSTLEIQRTEQGDSAMYLCASRFDGDVKGATQYFGPGTRLTVL.

The V gene is TRBV25-1, the J gene TRBJ2-7; D uncertain. The CDR3 has 11 amino acids. Germline assignment: CDR1 MGHDK and CDR2 SYGVNS. The ends were cut back, 7 bases at V and 6 bases at J, with 10 bases in the middle. The CDR3 region has the DNA TGTGCCAGCAATTTTGGCTCCGAGCAGTACTTC. Translating it yields CASNFGSEQYF.

This clone appeared a single time. This chain joins TRBV7-2 and TRBJ2-5; TRBD2 agrees at 13 bases. The CDR3 loop spans 16 amino acids. The V and J ends lost 1 base and 5 bases, in that order; junction bases with no gene match: 4. Per the germline V gene, CDR1 is SGHTA and CDR2 is FQGNSA. Written as DNA, the CDR3 is TGTGCCAGCAGCTTAGGGGGACTAGCGGGACGGGAGACCCAGTACTTC. Its protein is CASSLGGLAGRETQYF. Using reference TRBV7-2 and TRBJ2-5 for the parts outside the CDR3, the full variable domain is GAGVSQSPSNKVTEKGKDVELRCDPISGHTALYWYRQSLGQGLEFLIYFQGNSAPDKSGLPSDRFSAERTGGSVSTLTIQRTQQEDSAVYLCASSLGGLAGRETQYFGPGTRLLVL.

V gene TRBV6-5 combines with J gene TRBJ1-5; 10 nucleotides align to TRBD1. Germline V gene sequence: CDR1 MNHEY, CDR2 SVGAGI. V lost 2 bases, J lost 3 bases, and 1 base stayed unmatched. This CDR3 spans 15 amino acids. The CDR3 DNA follows: TGTGCCAGCAGTTACGGACAGGGGGTCAATCAGCCCCAGCATTTT. It specifies CASSYGQGVNQPQHF.

There are a few counts of this clone. This chain links TRBV27 with TRBJ2-3, with D uncertain. The CDR3 consists of 14 residues. Germline CDR1 is MNHEY and CDR2 is SMNVEV (reference sequence). Trimming removed 2 bases at V and 1 base at J, with 7 bases between. This CDR3 reads CASSLVFGTDTQYF. The CDR3 DNA reads as TGTGCCAGCAGTTTAGTCTTCGGCACAGATACGCAGTATTTT.

The rearrangement joins TRBV6-5 to TRBJ2-1, with D possibly being TRBD1 (6 bases). With 2 bases removed from V and 8 bases from J, the gap between germline ends came to 16 bases. The V gene's germline CDR1 is MNHEY and CDR2 SVGAGI. This CDR3 is 15 amino acids long. The CDR3 DNA reads TGTGCCAGCAGTTACAGTCTCGAGCAGGGGTATGAGCAGTTCTTC. This translates into CASSYSLEQGYEQFF.

This sequence joins TRBV6-1 and TRBJ1-5; no clear D. CDR1 and CDR2 from the germline V gene are MNHNS and SASEGT. This CDR3 has 15 residues. V was shortened by 3 bases and J by 1 base, with 10 bases between the two germline ends. The CDR3 bases are TGTGCCAGCAGTGATATAGCGGTGAGCAATCAGCCCCAGCATTTT. Its translation: CASSDIAVSNQPQHF.

The chain has TRBV29-1 and TRBJ1-1, with D perhaps TRBD1 (6 bases). V lost 7 bases, J lost 8 bases, and 17 bases lay in between. Germline V gene data show CDR1 as SQVTM and CDR2 as ANQGSEA. This CDR3 comprises 12 residues. The CDR3 reads CSAASGVREAFF. The CDR3 nucleotides are TGCAGCGCCGCTTCAGGGGTTCGCGAAGCTTTCTTT.